A selection of T cell receptor beta chains follows, all from one sample in a study of blood T cell repertoires in COVID-19. Generated by immunoSEQ multiplex PCR, the TCRdb table keeps only in-frame clones and is missing some. The data show roughly 370,000 clones, approximately 87% seen once. Specimen: PBMCs or T cells enriched from blood (not recorded which). The receptors come from a woman between 50 and 59 years old who had recovered from COVID-19. CDR3s leave out the opening cysteine and the closing phenylalanine or tryptophan. Not all rows give a size; the values are once, few, many and, for expanded clones, a class.

clone size,J gene,V gene,CDR3 protein
.,TRBJ2-7,TRBV5-1,ASSLGQGGYEQY
.,TRBJ2-2,TRBV18,ASSPGTTWNTGELF
.,TRBJ1-2,TRBV3-1/TRBV3-2,ASSQSARFGYT
once,TRBJ2-2,TRBV2,ASGRTSGNTGELF
.,TRBJ1-5,TRBV3-1/TRBV3-2,ASSQSLGAGNQPQH
.,TRBJ1-5,TRBV15,ATGSAAYSNQPQH
.,TRBJ1-6,TRBV28,ASHYTGQGNSPLH
.,TRBJ2-1,TRBV7-2,ASSLVSGGTYNEQF
few,TRBJ2-7,TRBV27,ASSTGLAFQQY
.,TRBJ1-2,TRBV10-2,ASSGQVYNYGYT
.,TRBJ2-5,TRBV6-2/TRBV6-3,ASSYDFGAGEYQETQY
few,TRBJ1-4,TRBV28,ASSPRTGVAEKLF
.,TRBJ1-4,TRBV7-9,ASSFGDREYEKLF
.,TRBJ1-1,TRBV6-5,ASREDARPEAF
once,TRBJ2-3,TRBV11-3,ASQGAGSDTQY
once,TRBJ1-6,TRBV3-1/TRBV3-2,ASSQGGPVPLH
many,TRBJ1-2,TRBV4-1,ASSQGGRGRSNYGYT
.,TRBJ1-4,TRBV4-3,ASSQEAPGQGFATNEKLF
.,TRBJ1-5,TRBV19,ASNQKRGRDLGQPQH
few,TRBJ2-7,TRBV6-2/TRBV6-3,ASRPSGVLYEQY
.,TRBJ2-7,TRBV2,ASSEAGLGTYEQY
.,TRBJ2-7,TRBV18,ASRRPDSYEQY